This T cell receptor (beta chain) comes out of a study of Ad26.COV2.S vaccination and SARS-CoV-2 variants. The length of the CDR3 is 16 residues. Trimming took 3 bases from V and 2 from J, leaving 14 bases between them. Germline CDR1 is WSHSY and CDR2 is SAAADI. Notes on this clone: What it binds is unknown.

Produced via immunoSEQ multiplex PCR; TCRdb's table is partial and in-frame only. The sample has approximately 280,000 clones, about 90% seen once. Regarding treatment: 15 to 20 received Ad26.COV2.S at low or high dose, single or two shots; roughly five received placebo; per-sample allocation not given. After the first vaccine or placebo injection, samples were drawn on day 63. The administered vaccine (an Ad26 vector) expressed Wuhan-strain SARS-CoV-2 spike. Study outcomes and limitations: Overall T cell responses may have been underestimated by the analyses of TCR breadth and depth. Vaccine and placebo recipients had similar non-spike TCR breadth.

The material was peripheral blood, obtained in a trial of Ad26.COV2.S vaccine versus placebo. The J gene is TRBJ1-3, the V gene TRBV10-2, with a possible D match to TRBD1 (5 bases). This TCR was recovered from a person aged 18-60 years who received the Ad26.COV2.S COVID-19 vaccine or a placebo. The DNA of the CDR3 is TGCGCCAGCAGTGACCCCGGACAACATACTGGAAACACCATATATTTT. Its translation is CASSDPGQHTGNTIYF.